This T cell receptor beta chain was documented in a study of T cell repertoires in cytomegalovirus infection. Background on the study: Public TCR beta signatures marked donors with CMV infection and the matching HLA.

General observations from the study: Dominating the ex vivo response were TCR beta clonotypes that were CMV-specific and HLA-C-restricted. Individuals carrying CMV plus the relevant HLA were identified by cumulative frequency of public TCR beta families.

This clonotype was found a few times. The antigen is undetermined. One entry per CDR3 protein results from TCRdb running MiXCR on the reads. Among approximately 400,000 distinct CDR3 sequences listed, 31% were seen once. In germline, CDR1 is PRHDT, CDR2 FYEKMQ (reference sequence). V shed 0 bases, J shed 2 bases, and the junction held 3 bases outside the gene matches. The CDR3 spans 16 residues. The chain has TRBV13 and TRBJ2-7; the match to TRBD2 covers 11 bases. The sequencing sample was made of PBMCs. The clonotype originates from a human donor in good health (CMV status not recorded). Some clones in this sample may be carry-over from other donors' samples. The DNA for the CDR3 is TGTGCCAGCAGCTTAGGCCTAGCGGGGGGCACCTACGAGCAGTACTTC. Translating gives CASSLGLAGGTYEQYF. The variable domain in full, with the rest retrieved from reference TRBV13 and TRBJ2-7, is AAGVIQSPRHLIKEKRETATLKCYPIPRHDTVYWYQQGPGQDPQFLISFYEKMQSDKGSIPDRFSAQQFSDYHSELNMSSLELGDSALYFCASSLGLAGGTYEQYFGPGTRLTVT.